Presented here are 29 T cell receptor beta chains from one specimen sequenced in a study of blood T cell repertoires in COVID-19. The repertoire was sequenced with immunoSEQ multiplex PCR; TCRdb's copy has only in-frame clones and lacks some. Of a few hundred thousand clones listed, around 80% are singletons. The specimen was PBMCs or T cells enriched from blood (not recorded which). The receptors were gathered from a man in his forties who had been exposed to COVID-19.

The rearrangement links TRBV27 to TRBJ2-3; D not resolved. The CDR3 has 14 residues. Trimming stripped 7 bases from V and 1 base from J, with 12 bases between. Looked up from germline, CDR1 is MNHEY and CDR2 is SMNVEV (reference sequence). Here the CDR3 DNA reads TGTGCCAGCACCCCTATCGATGGCACAGATACGCAGTATTTT. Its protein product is CASTPIDGTDTQYF.

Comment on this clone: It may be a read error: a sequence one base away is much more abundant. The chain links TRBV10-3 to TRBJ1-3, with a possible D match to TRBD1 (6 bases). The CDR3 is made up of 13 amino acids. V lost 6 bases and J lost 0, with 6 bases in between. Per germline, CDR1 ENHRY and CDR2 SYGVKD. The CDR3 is CAIRQGSGNTIYF. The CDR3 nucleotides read TGTGCCATCAGACAGGGCTCTGGAAACACCATATATTTT.

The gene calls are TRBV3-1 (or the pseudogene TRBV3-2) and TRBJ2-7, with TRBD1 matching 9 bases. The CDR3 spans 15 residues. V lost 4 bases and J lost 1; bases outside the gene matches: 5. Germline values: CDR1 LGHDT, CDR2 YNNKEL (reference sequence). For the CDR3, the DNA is TGTGCCAGCAGCCCCGCGACAGGGGGGTCCTACGAGCAGTACTTC. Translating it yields CASSPATGGSYEQYF.

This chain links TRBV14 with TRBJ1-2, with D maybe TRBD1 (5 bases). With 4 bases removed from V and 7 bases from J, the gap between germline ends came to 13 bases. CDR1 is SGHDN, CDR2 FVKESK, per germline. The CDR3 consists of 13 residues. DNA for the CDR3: TGTGCCAGCAGCCCGTCCAGGGTAGTTGGCTACACCTTC. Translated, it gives CASSPSRVVGYTF.

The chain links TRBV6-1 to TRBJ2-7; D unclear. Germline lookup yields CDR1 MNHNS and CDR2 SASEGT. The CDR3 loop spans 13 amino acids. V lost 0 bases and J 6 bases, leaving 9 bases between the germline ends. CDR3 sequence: CASSEAARSEQYF. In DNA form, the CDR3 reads TGTGCCAGCAGTGAAGCGGCAAGATCCGAGCAGTACTTC.

The CDR3 bases are TGTGCCAGCTCACCCAGGGGGGATCATAGTGAAAAACTGTTTTTT. This encodes CASSPRGDHSEKLFF. The gene calls are TRBV18 and TRBJ1-4, with 7 bases aligning to TRBD1. Unmatched junction bases numbered 8, after V lost 3 bases and J lost 7 bases. The CDR3 is 15 residues long. Per the germline V gene, CDR1 is KGHSH and CDR2 is LQKENI.

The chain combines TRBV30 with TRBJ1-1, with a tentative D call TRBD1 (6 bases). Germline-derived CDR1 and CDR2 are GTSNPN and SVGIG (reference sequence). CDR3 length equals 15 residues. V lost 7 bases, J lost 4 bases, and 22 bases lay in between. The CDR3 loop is CAYARDTTRATEAFF. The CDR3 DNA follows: TGTGCCTACGCCCGGGACACCACTCGGGCCACTGAAGCTTTCTTT.

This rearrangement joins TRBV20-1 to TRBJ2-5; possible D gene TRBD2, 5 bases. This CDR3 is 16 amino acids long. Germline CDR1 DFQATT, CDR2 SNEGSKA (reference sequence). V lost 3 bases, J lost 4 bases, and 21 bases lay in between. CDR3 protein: CSASQVRVGEAETQYF. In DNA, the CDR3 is TGCAGTGCTAGTCAAGTACGAGTGGGAGAGGCAGAGACCCAGTACTTC.

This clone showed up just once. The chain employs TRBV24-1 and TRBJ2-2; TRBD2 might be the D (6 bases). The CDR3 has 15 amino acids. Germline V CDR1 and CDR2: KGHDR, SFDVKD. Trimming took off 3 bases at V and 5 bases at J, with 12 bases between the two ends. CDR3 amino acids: CATSDSGRETGELFF. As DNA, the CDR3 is TGTGCCACCAGTGATAGCGGGCGAGAAACCGGGGAGCTGTTTTTT.

CDR3 amino acids: CSVAGQVIEAFF. As DNA, the CDR3 is TGCAGCGTTGCAGGCCAGGTTATTGAAGCTTTCTTT. The chain uses TRBV29-1 and TRBJ1-1, with no clear D. From germline, CDR1 is SQVTM and CDR2 ANQGSEA. Between the trimmed V and J ends, which lost 4 bases and 7 bases, there was a span of 13 bases. The length of the CDR3 is 12 residues. Variable domain in full (rest from reference TRBV29-1 and TRBJ1-1): SAVISQKPSRDICQRGTSLTIQCQVDSQVTMMFWYRQQPGQSLTLIATANQGSEATYESGFVIDKFPISRPNLTFSTLTVSNMSPEDSSIYLCSVAGQVIEAFFGQGTRLTVV.

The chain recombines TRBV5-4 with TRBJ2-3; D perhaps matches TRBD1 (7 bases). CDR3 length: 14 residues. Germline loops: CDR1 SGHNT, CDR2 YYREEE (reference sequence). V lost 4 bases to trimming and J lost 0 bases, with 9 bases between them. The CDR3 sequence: CASSAGQSTDTQYF. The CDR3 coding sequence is TGTGCCAGCAGCGCGGGACAGAGCACAGATACGCAGTATTTT.

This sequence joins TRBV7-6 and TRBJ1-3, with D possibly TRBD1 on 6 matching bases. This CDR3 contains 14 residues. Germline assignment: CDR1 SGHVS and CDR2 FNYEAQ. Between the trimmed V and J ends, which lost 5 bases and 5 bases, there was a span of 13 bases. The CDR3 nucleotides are TGTGCCAGCAGCATTGGCAGGGGAAGAAACACCATATATTTT. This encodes CASSIGRGRNTIYF.

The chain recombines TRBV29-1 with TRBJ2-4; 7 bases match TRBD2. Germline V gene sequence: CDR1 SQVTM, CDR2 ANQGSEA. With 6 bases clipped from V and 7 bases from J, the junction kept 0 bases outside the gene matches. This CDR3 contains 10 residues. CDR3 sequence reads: CSVGGNIQYF. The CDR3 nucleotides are TGCAGCGTGGGAGGGAACATTCAGTACTTC.

CDR3 nucleotide sequence: TGTGCCACCTCACTCGGCTACGAGCAGTACTTC. Translating it yields CATSLGYEQYF. The J gene is TRBJ2-7, the V gene TRBV19; D is uncertain. Germline values: CDR1 LNHDA, CDR2 SQIVND (reference sequence). Deletions cut 10 bases from V and 3 bases from J, with 10 bases between. This CDR3 has 11 amino acids.

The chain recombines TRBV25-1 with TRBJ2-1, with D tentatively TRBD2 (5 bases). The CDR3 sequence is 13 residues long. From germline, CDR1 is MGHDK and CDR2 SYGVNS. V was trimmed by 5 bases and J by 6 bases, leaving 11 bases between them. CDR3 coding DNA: TGTGCCAGCAGTAAGAGCGGTAGCAATGAGCAGTTCTTC. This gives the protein CASSKSGSNEQFF. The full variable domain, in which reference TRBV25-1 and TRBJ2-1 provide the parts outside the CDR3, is EADIYQTPRYLVIGTGKKITLECSQTMGHDKMYWYQQDPGMELHLIHYSYGVNSTEKGDLSSESTVSRIRTEHFPLTLESARPSHTSQYLCASSKSGSNEQFFGPGTRLTVL.

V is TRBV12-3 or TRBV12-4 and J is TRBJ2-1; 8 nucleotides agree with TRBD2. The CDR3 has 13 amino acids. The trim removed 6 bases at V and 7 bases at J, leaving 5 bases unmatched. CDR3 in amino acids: CASRELADNEQFF. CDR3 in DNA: TGTGCCAGCAGGGAACTAGCGGATAATGAGCAGTTCTTC.

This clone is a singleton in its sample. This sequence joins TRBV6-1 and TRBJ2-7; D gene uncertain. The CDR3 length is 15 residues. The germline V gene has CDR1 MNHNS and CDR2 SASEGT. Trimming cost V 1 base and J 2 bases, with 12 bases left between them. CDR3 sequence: CASSEVWRSAYEQYF. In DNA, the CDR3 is TGTGCCAGCAGTGAAGTTTGGCGGAGCGCCTACGAGCAGTACTTC.

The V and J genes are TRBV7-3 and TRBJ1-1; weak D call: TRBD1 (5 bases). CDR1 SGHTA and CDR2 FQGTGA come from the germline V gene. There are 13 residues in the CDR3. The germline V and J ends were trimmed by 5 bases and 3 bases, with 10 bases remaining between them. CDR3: CASSAQGDTEAFF. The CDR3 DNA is TGTGCCAGCAGCGCCCAAGGGGACACTGAAGCTTTCTTT.

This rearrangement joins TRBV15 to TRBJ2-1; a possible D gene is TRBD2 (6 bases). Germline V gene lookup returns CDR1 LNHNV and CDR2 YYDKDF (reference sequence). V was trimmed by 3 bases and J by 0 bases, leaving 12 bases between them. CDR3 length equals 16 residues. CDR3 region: CATSRGLASSYNEQFF. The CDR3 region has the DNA TGTGCCACCAGCAGGGGCCTAGCGAGCTCCTACAATGAGCAGTTCTTC. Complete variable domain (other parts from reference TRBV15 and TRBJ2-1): DAMVIQNPRYQVTQFGKPVTLSCSQTLNHNVMYWYQQKSSQAPKLLFHYYDKDFNNEADTPDNFQSRRPNTSFCFLDIRSPGLGDTAMYLCATSRGLASSYNEQFFGPGTRLTVL.

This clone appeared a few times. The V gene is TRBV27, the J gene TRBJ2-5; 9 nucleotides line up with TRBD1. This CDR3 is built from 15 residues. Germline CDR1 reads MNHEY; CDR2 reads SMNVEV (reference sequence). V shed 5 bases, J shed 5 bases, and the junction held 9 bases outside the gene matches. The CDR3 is CASSAYTGGYETQYF. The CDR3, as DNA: TGTGCCAGCAGTGCCTACACAGGGGGCTATGAGACCCAGTACTTC.

In nucleotides, the CDR3 is TGTGCCTGGGGGAGGACCAACCGGGGGGCCCAGCATTTT. Protein sequence: CAWGRTNRGAQHF. This chain uses TRBV30 with TRBJ1-5, with D possibly TRBD1 on 5 matching bases. The CDR3 totals 13 residues. Trimming stripped 5 bases from V and 11 bases from J, with 19 bases between. Looked up from germline, CDR1 is GTSNPN and CDR2 is SVGIG (reference sequence).

The CDR3 reads CATQGQGNRLTGELFF. Written as DNA, the CDR3 is TGTGCCACCCAGGGACAGGGGAATAGGTTGACCGGGGAGCTGTTTTTT. This chain joins TRBV24-1 and TRBJ2-2, with TRBD1 identical over 10 bases. The length of the CDR3 is 16 residues. V shed 9 bases, J shed 5 bases, and the junction held 11 bases outside the gene matches. The germline gives CDR1 KGHDR, CDR2 SFDVKD.

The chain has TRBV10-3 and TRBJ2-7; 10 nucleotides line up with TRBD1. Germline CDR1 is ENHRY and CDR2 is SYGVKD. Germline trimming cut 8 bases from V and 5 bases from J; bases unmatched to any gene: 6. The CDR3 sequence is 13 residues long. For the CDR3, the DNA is TGTGCCATCCGACGGGACAGGGGACACGAGCAGTACTTC. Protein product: CAIRRDRGHEQYF.

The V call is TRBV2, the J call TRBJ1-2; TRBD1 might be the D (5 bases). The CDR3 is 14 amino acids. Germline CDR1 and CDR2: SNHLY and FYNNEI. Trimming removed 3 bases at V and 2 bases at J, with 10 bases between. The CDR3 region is CASSDQGSNYGYTF. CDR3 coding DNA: TGTGCCAGCAGTGATCAGGGTTCAAACTATGGCTACACCTTC.

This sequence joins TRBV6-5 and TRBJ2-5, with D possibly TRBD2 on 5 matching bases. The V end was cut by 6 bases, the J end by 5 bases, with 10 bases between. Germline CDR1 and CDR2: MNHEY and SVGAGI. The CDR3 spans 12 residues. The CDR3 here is CASRSGSETQYF. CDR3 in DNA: TGTGCCAGCAGGTCGGGGTCGGAGACCCAGTACTTC.

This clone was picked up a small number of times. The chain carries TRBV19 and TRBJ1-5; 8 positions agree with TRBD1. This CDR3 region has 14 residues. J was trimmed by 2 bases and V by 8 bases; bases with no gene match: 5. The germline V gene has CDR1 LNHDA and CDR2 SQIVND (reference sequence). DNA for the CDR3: TGTGCCAGTCGTAAGACAGGGGGCAATCAGCCCCAGCATTTT. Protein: CASRKTGGNQPQHF. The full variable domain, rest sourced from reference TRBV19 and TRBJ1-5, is DGGITQSPKYLFRKEGQNVTLSCEQNLNHDAMYWYRQDPGQGLRLIYYSQIVNDFQKGDIAEGYSVSREKKESFPLTVTSAQKNPTAFYLCASRKTGGNQPQHFGDGTRLSIL.

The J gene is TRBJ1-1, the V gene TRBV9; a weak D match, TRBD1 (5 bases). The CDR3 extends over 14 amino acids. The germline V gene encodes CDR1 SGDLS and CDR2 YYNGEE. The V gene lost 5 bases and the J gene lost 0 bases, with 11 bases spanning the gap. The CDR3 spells CASSEGHLNTEAFF. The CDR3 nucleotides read TGTGCCAGCAGTGAAGGACACCTGAACACTGAAGCTTTCTTT.

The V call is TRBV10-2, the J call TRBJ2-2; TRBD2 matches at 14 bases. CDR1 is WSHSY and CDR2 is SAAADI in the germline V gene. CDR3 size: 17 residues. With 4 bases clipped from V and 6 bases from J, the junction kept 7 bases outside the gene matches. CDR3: CASSASTSGRAAGELFF. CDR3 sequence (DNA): TGCGCCAGCAGTGCCTCGACTAGCGGGAGGGCCGCCGGGGAGCTGTTTTTT.

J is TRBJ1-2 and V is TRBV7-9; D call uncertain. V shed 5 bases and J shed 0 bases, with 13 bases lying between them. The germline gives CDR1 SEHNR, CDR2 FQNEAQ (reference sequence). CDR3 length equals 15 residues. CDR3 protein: CASSHGWQANYGYTF. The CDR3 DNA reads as TGTGCCAGCAGCCACGGGTGGCAAGCTAACTATGGCTACACCTTC.